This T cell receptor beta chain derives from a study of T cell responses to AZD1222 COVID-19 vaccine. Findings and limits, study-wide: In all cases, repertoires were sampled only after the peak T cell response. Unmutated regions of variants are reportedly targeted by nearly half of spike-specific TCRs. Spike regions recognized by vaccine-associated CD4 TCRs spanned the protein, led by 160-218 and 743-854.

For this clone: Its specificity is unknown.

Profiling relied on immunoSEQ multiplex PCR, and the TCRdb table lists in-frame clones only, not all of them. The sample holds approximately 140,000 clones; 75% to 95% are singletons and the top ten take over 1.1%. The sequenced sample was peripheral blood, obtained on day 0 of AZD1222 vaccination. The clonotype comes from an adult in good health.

The CDR3 nucleotides are TGTGCCAGTCCCAGGGGGACTGAAGCTTTCTTT. Its protein is CASPRGTEAFF. The V gene is TRBV19, the J gene TRBJ1-1, with 7 positions matching TRBD1. The germline V gene encodes CDR1 LNHDA and CDR2 SQIVND (reference sequence). Losses at the gene ends were 8 bases for V and 5 bases for J; bases not matched to a gene: 2. This CDR3 spans 11 amino acids.